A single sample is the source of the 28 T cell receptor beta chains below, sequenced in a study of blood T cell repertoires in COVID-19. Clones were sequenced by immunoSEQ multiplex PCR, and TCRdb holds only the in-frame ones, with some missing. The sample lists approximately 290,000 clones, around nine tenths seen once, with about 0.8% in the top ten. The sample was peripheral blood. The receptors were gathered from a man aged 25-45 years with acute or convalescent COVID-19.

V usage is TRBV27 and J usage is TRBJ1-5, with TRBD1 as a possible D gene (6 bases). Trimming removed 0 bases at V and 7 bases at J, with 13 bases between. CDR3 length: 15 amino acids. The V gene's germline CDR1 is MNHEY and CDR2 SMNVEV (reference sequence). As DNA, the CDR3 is TGTGCCAGCAGTTTATCAGGGGGTTACAGCCAGCCCCAGCATTTT. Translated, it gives CASSLSGGYSQPQHF.

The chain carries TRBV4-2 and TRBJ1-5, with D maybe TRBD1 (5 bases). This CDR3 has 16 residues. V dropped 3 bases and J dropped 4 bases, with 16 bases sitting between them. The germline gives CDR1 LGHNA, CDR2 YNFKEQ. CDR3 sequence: CASSHGELDSNQPQHF. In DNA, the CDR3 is TGTGCCAGCAGCCATGGCGAGTTAGACAGTAATCAGCCCCAGCATTTT.

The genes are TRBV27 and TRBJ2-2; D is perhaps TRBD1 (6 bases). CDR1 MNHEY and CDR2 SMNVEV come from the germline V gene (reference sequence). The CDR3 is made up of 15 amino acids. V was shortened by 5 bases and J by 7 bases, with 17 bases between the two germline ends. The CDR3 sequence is CASSPQGRGIGELFF. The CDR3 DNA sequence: TGTGCCAGCAGTCCCCAGGGGCGCGGAATCGGGGAGCTGTTTTTT.

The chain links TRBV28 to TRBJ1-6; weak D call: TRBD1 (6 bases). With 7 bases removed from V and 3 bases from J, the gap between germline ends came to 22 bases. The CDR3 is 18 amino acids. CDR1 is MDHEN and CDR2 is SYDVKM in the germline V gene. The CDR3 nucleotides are TGTGCCAGCAACGAGGGGGGGGTTCCCTCAAACTATAATTCACCCCTCCACTTT. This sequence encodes CASNEGGVPSNYNSPLHF.

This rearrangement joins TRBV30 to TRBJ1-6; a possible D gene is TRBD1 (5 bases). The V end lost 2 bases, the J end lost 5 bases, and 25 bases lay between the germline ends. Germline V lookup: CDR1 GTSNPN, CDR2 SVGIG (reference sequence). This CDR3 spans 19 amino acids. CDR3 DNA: TGTGCCTGGAGTCAATTAAGGAGCTGGGCGACAGATAATAATTCACCCCTCCACTTT. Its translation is CAWSQLRSWATDNNSPLHF.

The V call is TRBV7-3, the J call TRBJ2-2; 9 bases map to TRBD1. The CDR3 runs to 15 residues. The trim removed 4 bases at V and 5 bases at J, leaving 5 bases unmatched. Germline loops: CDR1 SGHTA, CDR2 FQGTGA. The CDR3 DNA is TGTGCCAGCAGCTCCCGACAGGGGGGGACCGGGGAGCTGTTTTTT. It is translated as CASSSRQGGTGELFF.

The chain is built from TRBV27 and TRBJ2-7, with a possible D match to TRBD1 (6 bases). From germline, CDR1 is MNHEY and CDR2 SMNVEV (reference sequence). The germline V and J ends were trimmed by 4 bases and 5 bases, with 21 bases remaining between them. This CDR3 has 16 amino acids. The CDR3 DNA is TGTGCCAGCAGTTCCCCACTACAGGACAGACAACACGAGCAGTACTTC. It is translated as CASSSPLQDRQHEQYF.

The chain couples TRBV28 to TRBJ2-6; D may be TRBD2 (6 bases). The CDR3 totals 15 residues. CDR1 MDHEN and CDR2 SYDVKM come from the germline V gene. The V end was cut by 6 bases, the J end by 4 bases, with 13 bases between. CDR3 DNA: TGTGCCAGCAGCAGCGGGTTCAAAGGGGCCAACGTCCTGACTTTC. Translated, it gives CASSSGFKGANVLTF.

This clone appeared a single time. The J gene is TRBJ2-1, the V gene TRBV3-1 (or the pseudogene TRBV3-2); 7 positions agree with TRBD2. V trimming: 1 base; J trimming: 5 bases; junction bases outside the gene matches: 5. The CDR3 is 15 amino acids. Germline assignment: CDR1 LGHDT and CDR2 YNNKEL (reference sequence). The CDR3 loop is CASSQGGLADNEQFF. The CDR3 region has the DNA TGTGCCAGCAGCCAAGGAGGGCTAGCGGACAATGAGCAGTTCTTC.

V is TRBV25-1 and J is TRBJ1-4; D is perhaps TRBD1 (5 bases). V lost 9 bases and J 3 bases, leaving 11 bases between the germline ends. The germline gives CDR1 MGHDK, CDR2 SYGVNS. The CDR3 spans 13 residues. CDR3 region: CARAQGSNEKLFF. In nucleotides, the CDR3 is TGTGCCAGGGCCCAGGGATCTAATGAAAAACTGTTTTTT.

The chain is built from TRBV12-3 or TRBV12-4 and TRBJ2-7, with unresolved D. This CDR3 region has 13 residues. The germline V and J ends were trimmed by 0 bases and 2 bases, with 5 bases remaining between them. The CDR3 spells CASSLAGTYEQYF. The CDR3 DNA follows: TGTGCCAGCAGTTTAGCCGGTACCTACGAGCAGTACTTC.

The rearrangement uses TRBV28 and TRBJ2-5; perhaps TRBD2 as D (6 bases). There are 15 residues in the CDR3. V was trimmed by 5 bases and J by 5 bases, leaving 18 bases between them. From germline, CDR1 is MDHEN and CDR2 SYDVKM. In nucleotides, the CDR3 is TGTGCCAGCAGTGATGCGGGGCGCCCGTGGGAGACCCAGTACTTC. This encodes CASSDAGRPWETQYF.

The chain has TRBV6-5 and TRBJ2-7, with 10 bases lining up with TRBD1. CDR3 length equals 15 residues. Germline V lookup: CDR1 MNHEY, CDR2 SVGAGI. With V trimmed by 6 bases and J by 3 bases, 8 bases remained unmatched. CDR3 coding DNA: TGTGCCAGCAGGCCAGTGGGACAGGGGATCTACGAGCAGTACTTC. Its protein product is CASRPVGQGIYEQYF.

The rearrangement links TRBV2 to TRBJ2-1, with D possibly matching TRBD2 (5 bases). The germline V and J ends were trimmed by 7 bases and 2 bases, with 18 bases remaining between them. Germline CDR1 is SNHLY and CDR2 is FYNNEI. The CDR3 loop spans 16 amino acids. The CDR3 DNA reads TGTGCCAGCACCGGAGACTTCCGGGAAGCCTACAATGAGCAGTTCTTC. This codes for CASTGDFREAYNEQFF. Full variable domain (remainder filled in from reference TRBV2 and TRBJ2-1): EPEVTQTPSHQVTQMGQEVILRCVPISNHLYFYWYRQILGQKVEFLVSFYNNEISEKSEIFDDQFSVERPDGSNFTLKIRSTKLEDSAMYFCASTGDFREAYNEQFFGPGTRLTVL.

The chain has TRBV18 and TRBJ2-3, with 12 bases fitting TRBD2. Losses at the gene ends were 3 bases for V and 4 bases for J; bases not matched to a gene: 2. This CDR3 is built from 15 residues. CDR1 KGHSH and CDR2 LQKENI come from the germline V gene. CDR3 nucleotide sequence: TGTGCCAGCTCACCCGGACTAGCGGGGCCAGATACGCAGTATTTT. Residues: CASSPGLAGPDTQYF.

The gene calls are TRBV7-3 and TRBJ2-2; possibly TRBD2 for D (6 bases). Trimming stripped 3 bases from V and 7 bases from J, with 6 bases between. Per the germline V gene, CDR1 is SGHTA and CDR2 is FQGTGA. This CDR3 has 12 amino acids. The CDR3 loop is CASSLDYGELFF. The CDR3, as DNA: TGTGCCAGCAGCTTGGACTACGGGGAGCTGTTTTTT.

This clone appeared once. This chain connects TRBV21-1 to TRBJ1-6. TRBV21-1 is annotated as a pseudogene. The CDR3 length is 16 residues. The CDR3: CASSKIRERFSSPLHF. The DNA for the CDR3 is TGTGCCAGCAGCAAAATACGGGAGAGGTTTAGTTCACCCCTCCACTTT.

CDR3 in amino acids: CASTYLGGVYTEAFF. The CDR3 coding sequence is TGTGCCAGCACGTATTTAGGGGGGGTCTACACTGAAGCTTTCTTT. The rearrangement links TRBV28 to TRBJ1-1; tentative D call: TRBD1 (6 bases). The CDR3 sequence is 15 residues long. The germline V gene has CDR1 MDHEN and CDR2 SYDVKM. The germline V and J ends were trimmed by 7 bases and 3 bases, with 18 bases remaining between them.

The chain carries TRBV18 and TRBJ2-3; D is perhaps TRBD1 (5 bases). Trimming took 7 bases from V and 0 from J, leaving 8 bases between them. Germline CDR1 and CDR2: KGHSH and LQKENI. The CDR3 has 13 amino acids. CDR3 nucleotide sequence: TGTGCCAGCTACAGGAGTAGCACAGATACGCAGTATTTT. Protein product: CASYRSSTDTQYF.

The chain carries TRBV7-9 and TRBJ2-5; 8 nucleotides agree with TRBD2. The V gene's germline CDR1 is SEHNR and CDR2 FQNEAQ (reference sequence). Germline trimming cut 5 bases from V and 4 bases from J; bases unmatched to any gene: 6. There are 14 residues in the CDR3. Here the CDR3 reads CASSTTGTRETQYF. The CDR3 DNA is TGTGCCAGCAGCACCACCGGGACTAGAGAGACCCAGTACTTC.

The CDR3 here is CASRDSSSPQHF. The CDR3 coding sequence is TGTGCCAGCAGGGACAGTAGTTCGCCCCAGCATTTT. The chain is built from TRBV2 and TRBJ1-5; possible D gene TRBD1, 6 bases. V dropped 6 bases and J dropped 9 bases, with 12 bases sitting between them. CDR1 is SNHLY, CDR2 FYNNEI, per germline. CDR3 length: 12 amino acids.

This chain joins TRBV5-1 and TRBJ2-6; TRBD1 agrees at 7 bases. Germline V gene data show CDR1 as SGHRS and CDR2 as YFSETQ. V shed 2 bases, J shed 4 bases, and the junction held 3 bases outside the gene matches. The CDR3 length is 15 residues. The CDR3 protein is CASSFPGQGANVLTF. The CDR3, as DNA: TGCGCCAGCAGCTTCCCGGGACAGGGGGCCAACGTCCTGACTTTC. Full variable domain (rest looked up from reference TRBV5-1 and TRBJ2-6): KAGVTQTPRYLIKTRGQQVTLSCSPISGHRSVSWYQQTPGQGLQFLFEYFSETQRNKGNFPGRFSGRQFSNSRSEMNVSTLELGDSALYLCASSFPGQGANVLTFGAGSRLTVL.

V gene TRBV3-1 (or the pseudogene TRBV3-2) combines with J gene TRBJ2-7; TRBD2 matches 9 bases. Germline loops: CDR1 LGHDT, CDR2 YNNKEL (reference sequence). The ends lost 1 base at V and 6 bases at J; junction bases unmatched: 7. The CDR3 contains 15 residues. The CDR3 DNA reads TGTGCCAGCAGCCAAGCTTGGGCGGGAGGGCGCGAGCAGTACTTC. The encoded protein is CASSQAWAGGREQYF.

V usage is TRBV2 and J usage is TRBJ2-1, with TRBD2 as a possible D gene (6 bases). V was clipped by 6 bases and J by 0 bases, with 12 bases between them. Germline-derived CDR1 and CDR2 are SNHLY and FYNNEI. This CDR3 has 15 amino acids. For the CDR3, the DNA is TGTGCCAGCAGCATAGCGGAGGCCTCCTACAATGAGCAGTTCTTC. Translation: CASSIAEASYNEQFF.

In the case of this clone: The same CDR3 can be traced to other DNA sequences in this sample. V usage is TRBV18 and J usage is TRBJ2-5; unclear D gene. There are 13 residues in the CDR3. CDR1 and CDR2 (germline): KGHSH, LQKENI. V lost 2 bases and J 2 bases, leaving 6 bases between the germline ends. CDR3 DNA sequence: TGTGCCAGCTCACCAGGGCTACAAGAGACCCAGTACTTC. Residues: CASSPGLQETQYF.

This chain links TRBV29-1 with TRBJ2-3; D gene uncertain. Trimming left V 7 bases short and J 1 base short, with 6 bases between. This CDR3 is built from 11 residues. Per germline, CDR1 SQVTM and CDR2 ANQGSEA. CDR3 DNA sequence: TGCAGCGCTCGCGGCACAGATACGCAGTATTTT. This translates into CSARGTDTQYF.

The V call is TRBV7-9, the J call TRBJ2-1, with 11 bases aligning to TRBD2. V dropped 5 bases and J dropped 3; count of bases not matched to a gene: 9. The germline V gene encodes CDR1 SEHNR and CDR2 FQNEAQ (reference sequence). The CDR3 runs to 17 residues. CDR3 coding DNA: TGTGCCAGCAGCGCCCGACTAGCGGGGACCCTCTACAATGAGCAGTTCTTC. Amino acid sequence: CASSARLAGTLYNEQFF.

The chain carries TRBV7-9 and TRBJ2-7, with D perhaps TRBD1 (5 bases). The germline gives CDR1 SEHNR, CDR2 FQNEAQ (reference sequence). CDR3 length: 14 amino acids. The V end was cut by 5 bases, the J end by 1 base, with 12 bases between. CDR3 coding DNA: TGTGCCAGCAGCCGTATGGGGCAGTCCTACGAGCAGTACTTC. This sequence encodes CASSRMGQSYEQYF.